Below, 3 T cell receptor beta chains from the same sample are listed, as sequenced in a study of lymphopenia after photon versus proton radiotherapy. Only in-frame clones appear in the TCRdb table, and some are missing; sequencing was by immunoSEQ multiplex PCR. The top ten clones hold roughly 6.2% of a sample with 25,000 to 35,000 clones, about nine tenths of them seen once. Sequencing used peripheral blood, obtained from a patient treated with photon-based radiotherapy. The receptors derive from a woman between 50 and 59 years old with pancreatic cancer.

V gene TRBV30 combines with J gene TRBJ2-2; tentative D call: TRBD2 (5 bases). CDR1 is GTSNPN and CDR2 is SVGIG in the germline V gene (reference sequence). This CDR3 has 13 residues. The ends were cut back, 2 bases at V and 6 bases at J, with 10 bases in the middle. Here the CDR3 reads CAWSFSGSGELFF. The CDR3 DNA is TGTGCCTGGAGTTTTTCGGGATCCGGGGAGCTGTTTTTT.

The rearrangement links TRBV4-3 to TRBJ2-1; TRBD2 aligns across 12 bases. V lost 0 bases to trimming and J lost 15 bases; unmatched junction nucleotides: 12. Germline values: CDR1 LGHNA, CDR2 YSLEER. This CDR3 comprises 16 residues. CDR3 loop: CASSQDPTSGRWGAFF. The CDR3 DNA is TGCGCCAGCAGCCAAGATCCTACTAGCGGGAGGTGGGGAGCGTTCTTC.

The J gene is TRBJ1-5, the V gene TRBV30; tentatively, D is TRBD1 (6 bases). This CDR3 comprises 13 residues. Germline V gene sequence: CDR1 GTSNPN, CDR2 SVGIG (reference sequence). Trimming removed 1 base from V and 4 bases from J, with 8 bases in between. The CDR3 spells CAWSGTDNQPQHF. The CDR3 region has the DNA TGTGCCTGGAGTGGGACAGATAATCAGCCCCAGCATTTT.